What follows are 6 T cell receptor beta chains derived from one specimen sequenced in a study of technical replicates of blood from a few donors (dated by TCRdb to between 2016 and 2019). Library creation used the immunoSEQ multiplex PCR assay. The table comes from immuneACCESS by way of TCRdb, which keeps in-frame sequences with V and J called. Part of the clones is missing from these tables; in studies checked, under half for an unresolved V gene and the rest for unknown reasons. A total of about 95,000 clones appear in this sample, 95% of them only once. The ten most abundant clones make up roughly 0.33% of the sample. Sequencing was done on a sample of T cells isolated from PBMCs. All receptors come from a human donor in good health.

The chain has TRBV28 and TRBJ1-4; D perhaps matches TRBD1 (6 bases). Germline CDR1 reads MDHEN; CDR2 reads SYDVKM. Trimming removed 3 bases from V and 7 bases from J, with 15 bases in between. CDR3 length: 15 amino acids. The CDR3 sequence: CASSFRQGRIEKLFF. Here the CDR3 DNA reads TGTGCCAGCAGTTTTAGGCAGGGGCGGATTGAAAAACTGTTTTTT.

The V and J genes are TRBV5-1 and TRBJ2-7, with a weak D call TRBD2 (7 bases). The ends were cut back, 3 bases at V and 3 bases at J, with 16 bases in the middle. Looked up from germline, CDR1 is SGHRS and CDR2 is YFSETQ. The CDR3 is 15 residues long. The CDR3: CASSWEGRTDYEQYF. The CDR3 region has the DNA TGCGCCAGCAGCTGGGAGGGACGGACAGACTACGAGCAGTACTTC.

The chain joins TRBV4-3 to TRBJ2-4; 9 bases match TRBD2. The trim removed 2 bases at V and 9 bases at J, leaving 2 bases unmatched. The CDR3 spans 13 residues. CDR1 and CDR2 from the germline V gene are LGHNA and YSLEER. Written as DNA, the CDR3 is TGCGCCAGCAGCCAACAAGCGGGAGGCATTCAGTACTTC. Its translation is CASSQQAGGIQYF.

This sequence joins TRBV25-1 and TRBJ1-2; no definite D call. CDR1 and CDR2 from the germline V gene are MGHDK and SYGVNS. There are 15 residues in the CDR3. The V end was cut by 3 bases, the J end by 5 bases, with 16 bases between. CDR3 DNA: TGTGCCAGCAGTGATGGGTTGGGAGGGAGATATGGCTACACCTTC. Encoded protein: CASSDGLGGRYGYTF.

This clone was recorded once. The CDR3 loop reads CAWILLRDSYEQYF. As DNA, the CDR3 is TGTGCCTGGATCCTACTACGAGATTCCTACGAGCAGTACTTC. The chain has TRBV30 and TRBJ2-7; D ambiguous. Germline CDR1 is GTSNPN and CDR2 is SVGIG (reference sequence). This CDR3 contains 14 residues. V lost 4 bases, J lost 1 base, and 14 bases lay in between.

As DNA, the CDR3 is TGTGCCAGCAGTGCGGGGACTAGCGAATACAATGAGCAGTTCTTC. Translating it yields CASSAGTSEYNEQFF. The V gene is TRBV6-1, the J gene TRBJ2-1, with 10 bases lining up with TRBD2. The junction had 4 bases not matched to a gene; V was cut back by 4 bases and J by 4 bases. CDR1 and CDR2 from the germline V gene are MNHNS and SASEGT. The CDR3 spans 15 residues.